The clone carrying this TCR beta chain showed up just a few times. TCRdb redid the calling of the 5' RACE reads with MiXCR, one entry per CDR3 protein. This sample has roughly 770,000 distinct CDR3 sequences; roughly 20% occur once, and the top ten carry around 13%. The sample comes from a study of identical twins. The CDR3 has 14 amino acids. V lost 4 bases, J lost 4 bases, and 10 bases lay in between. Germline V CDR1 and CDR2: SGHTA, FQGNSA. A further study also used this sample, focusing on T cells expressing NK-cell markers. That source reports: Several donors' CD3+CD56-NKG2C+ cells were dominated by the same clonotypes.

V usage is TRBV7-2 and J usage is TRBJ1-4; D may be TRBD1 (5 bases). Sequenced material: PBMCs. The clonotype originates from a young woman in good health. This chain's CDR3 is CASSWGMGNEKLFF. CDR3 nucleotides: TGTGCCAGCAGCTGGGGGATGGGTAATGAAAAACTGTTTTTT.